These 24 T cell receptor beta chains share one sample of origin, sequenced in a study of identifying expanded T cells in peripheral blood. Produced via immunoSEQ multiplex PCR; TCRdb's table is partial and in-frame only. Seen here are about 78,000 clones, approximately 85% observed once, and the top ten hold 18%. Source material: blood. Receptor source: a person aged 18 to 75 in good health.

The J gene is TRBJ1-3, the V gene TRBV9; unclear D gene. The CDR3 length is 18 residues. V lost 0 bases and J 0 bases, leaving 16 bases between the germline ends. Germline loops: CDR1 SGDLS, CDR2 YYNGEE. CDR3 sequence: CASSVGGSTALSGNTIYF. The CDR3 DNA follows: TGTGCCAGCAGCGTAGGGGGATCTACTGCTCTCTCTGGAAACACCATATATTTT.

The V call is TRBV19, the J call TRBJ1-1, with D perhaps TRBD1 (6 bases). Per germline, CDR1 LNHDA and CDR2 SQIVND (reference sequence). CDR3 size: 14 residues. The germline V and J ends were trimmed by 5 bases and 3 bases, with 13 bases remaining between them. As DNA, the CDR3 is TGTGCCAGTAGTCTTCAGGGGCTAGACACTGAAGCTTTCTTT. Protein: CASSLQGLDTEAFF.

The V and J genes are TRBV15 and TRBJ1-2, with no clear D. CDR3 size: 13 residues. Trimming removed 5 bases at V and 3 bases at J, with 10 bases between. Germline CDR1 and CDR2: LNHNV and YYDKDF (reference sequence). For the CDR3, the DNA is TGTGCCACCAGCCCGGAGCGAGACTATGGCTACACCTTC. Amino acid sequence: CATSPERDYGYTF. Full variable domain (outside the CDR3, taken from reference TRBV15 and TRBJ1-2): DAMVIQNPRYQVTQFGKPVTLSCSQTLNHNVMYWYQQKSSQAPKLLFHYYDKDFNNEADTPDNFQSRRPNTSFCFLDIRSPGLGDTAMYLCATSPERDYGYTFGSGTRLTVV.

The chain joins TRBV4-2 to TRBJ2-1; 12 bases agree with TRBD1. The CDR3 spans 16 residues. The germline CDR1 and CDR2 sequences are LGHNA and YNFKEQ. The trim removed 0 bases at V and 9 bases at J, leaving 6 bases unmatched. CDR3 sequence reads: CASSQDRDRGLGEQFF. The CDR3, as DNA: TGTGCCAGCAGCCAAGACCGGGACAGGGGGCTTGGTGAGCAGTTCTTC.

The chain carries TRBV7-9 and TRBJ2-3; D is ambiguous. This CDR3 is built from 15 residues. From germline, CDR1 is SEHNR and CDR2 FQNEAQ (reference sequence). The V end lost 5 bases, the J end lost 2 bases, and 14 bases lay between the germline ends. The CDR3 loop reads CASSPVLQYTDTQYF. CDR3 nucleotide sequence: TGTGCCAGCAGCCCCGTTCTCCAGTACACAGATACGCAGTATTTT.

The rearrangement joins TRBV28 to TRBJ1-4; D is possibly TRBD1 (5 bases). Trimming left V 6 bases short and J 1 base short, with 12 bases between. This CDR3 has 15 amino acids. Germline lookup yields CDR1 MDHEN and CDR2 SYDVKM. CDR3 nucleotides: TGTGCCAGCAGCCTAAACGGGGGAACTAATGAAAAACTGTTTTTT. Translating gives CASSLNGGTNEKLFF. The complete variable domain, with remaining parts taken from reference TRBV28 and TRBJ1-4, reads DVKVTQSSRYLVKRTGEKVFLECVQDMDHENMFWYRQDPGLGLRLIYFSYDVKMKEKGDIPEGYSVSREKKERFSLILESASTNQTSMYLCASSLNGGTNEKLFFGSGTQLSVL.

CDR3 sequence (DNA): TGTGCCTGGACAACTGGAGGGCCCGAGCAGTACTTC. Translation: CAWTTGGPEQYF. The chain links TRBV30 to TRBJ2-7; D might be TRBD2 (6 bases). Germline CDR1 GTSNPN, CDR2 SVGIG (reference sequence). Trimming removed 4 bases at V and 6 bases at J, with 13 bases between. The length of the CDR3 is 12 residues.

The chain is built from TRBV4-1 and TRBJ2-7; a weak D match, TRBD2 (5 bases). The germline V gene has CDR1 MGHRA and CDR2 YSYEKL. V gave up 8 bases and J gave up 7 bases, with 24 bases separating them. The CDR3 has 15 amino acids. CDR3 DNA sequence: TGCGCCAGCCAGGTAGGAGGTTCCGTTGTGGGGGAGCAGTACTTC. Translating it yields CASQVGGSVVGEQYF.

CDR3 sequence (DNA): TGTGCCAGCAGTGATTACTCCTATAATTCACCCCTCCACTTT. This translates into CASSDYSYNSPLHF. The chain has TRBV6-1 and TRBJ1-6, with D unresolved. The CDR3 covers 14 residues. The germline CDR1 and CDR2 sequences are MNHNS and SASEGT. Trimming pared 3 bases from V and 0 bases from J, leaving 3 bases between.

The rearrangement links TRBV6-5 to TRBJ2-5; 14 bases are shared with TRBD2. CDR1 is MNHEY, CDR2 SVGAGI, per germline. With V trimmed by 4 bases and J by 5 bases, 6 bases remained unmatched. This CDR3 has 16 amino acids. CDR3 loop: CASSSPGLAGAETQYF. CDR3 nucleotide sequence: TGTGCCAGCAGTTCCCCGGGACTAGCGGGAGCTGAGACCCAGTACTTC.

The rearrangement uses TRBV7-2 and TRBJ2-3; no firm D call. CDR1 is SGHTA and CDR2 is FQGNSA in the germline V gene. The CDR3 is made up of 15 amino acids. V shed 1 base and J shed 3 bases, with 11 bases lying between them. The CDR3 loop reads CASSLGPSRTDTQYF. CDR3 coding DNA: TGTGCCAGCAGCTTAGGACCTTCCAGAACAGATACGCAGTATTTT.

The chain employs TRBV19 and TRBJ2-2, with 9 positions matching TRBD2. Per germline, CDR1 LNHDA and CDR2 SQIVND (reference sequence). V dropped 8 bases and J dropped 3; count of bases not matched to a gene: 13. This CDR3 contains 17 residues. The CDR3 sequence: CASGHNSGRPDTGELFF. As DNA, the CDR3 is TGTGCCAGTGGGCATAATAGCGGGAGACCCGACACCGGGGAGCTGTTTTTT. Full variable domain (rest looked up from reference TRBV19 and TRBJ2-2): DGGITQSPKYLFRKEGQNVTLSCEQNLNHDAMYWYRQDPGQGLRLIYYSQIVNDFQKGDIAEGYSVSREKKESFPLTVTSAQKNPTAFYLCASGHNSGRPDTGELFFGEGSRLTVL.

The V gene is TRBV28, the J gene TRBJ2-2; 16 nucleotides align to TRBD2. The germline gives CDR1 MDHEN, CDR2 SYDVKM. The V and J ends lost 2 bases and 5 bases, in that order; junction bases with no gene match: 11. The CDR3 totals 20 residues. This CDR3 reads CASSLPLGLAGGPGTGELFF. Written as DNA, the CDR3 is TGTGCCAGCAGTTTACCCTTGGGACTAGCGGGAGGGCCTGGGACCGGGGAGCTGTTTTTT.

This sequence joins TRBV7-3 and TRBJ2-1; TRBD2 matches at 12 bases. Germline CDR1 reads SGHTA; CDR2 reads FQGTGA. After removal of 4 bases from V and 7 bases from J, the junction contained 5 bases not matched to a gene. The CDR3 sequence is 15 residues long. CDR3: CASSSGLAGLNEQFF. CDR3 DNA: TGTGCCAGCAGCTCGGGACTAGCGGGCTTGAATGAGCAGTTCTTC. The full variable domain, in which reference TRBV7-3 and TRBJ2-1 provide the parts outside the CDR3, is GAGVSQTPSNKVTEKGKYVELRCDPISGHTALYWYRQSLGQGPEFLIYFQGTGAADDSGLPNDRFFAVRPEGSVSTLKIQRTERGDSAVYLCASSSGLAGLNEQFFGPGTRLTVL.

The V call is TRBV9, the J call TRBJ1-5; 8 bases align to TRBD1. This CDR3 region has 14 residues. Germline CDR1 reads SGDLS; CDR2 reads YYNGEE. Trimming took 4 bases from V and 4 from J; bases not matched to a gene: 4. DNA for the CDR3: TGTGCCAGCAGCCCGGGACAGGATAATCAGCCCCAGCATTTT. It specifies CASSPGQDNQPQHF.

The CDR3 DNA sequence: TGTGCCAGCAGGGGACAGGGGGCCTCCTATGGCTACACCTTC. As protein: CASRGQGASYGYTF. The chain carries TRBV2 and TRBJ1-2; 12 bases line up with TRBD1. Germline CDR1 reads SNHLY; CDR2 reads FYNNEI. The CDR3 spans 14 residues. The V gene end was trimmed by 6 bases and the J gene end by 4 bases; junction bases not matched to a gene: 3.

V is TRBV28 and J is TRBJ2-2; D not resolved. CDR3 length: 14 residues. The V end was cut by 2 bases, the J end by 4 bases, with 8 bases between. Germline CDR1 and CDR2: MDHEN and SYDVKM. The chain's CDR3 is CASSLIAFTGELFF. DNA for the CDR3: TGTGCCAGCAGTTTAATTGCATTCACCGGGGAGCTGTTTTTT.

This CDR3 reads CASSPRTSSYNEQFF. CDR3 sequence (DNA): TGTGCCAGCAGCCCCCGGACTAGCTCCTACAATGAGCAGTTCTTC. The chain has TRBV7-3 and TRBJ2-1; 7 bases fit TRBD2. Germline V gene lookup returns CDR1 SGHTA and CDR2 FQGTGA. The CDR3 runs 15 residues. The trim removed 5 bases at V and 0 bases at J, leaving 4 bases unmatched. Supplemented by reference TRBV7-3 and TRBJ2-1, the full variable domain reads GAGVSQTPSNKVTEKGKYVELRCDPISGHTALYWYRQSLGQGPEFLIYFQGTGAADDSGLPNDRFFAVRPEGSVSTLKIQRTERGDSAVYLCASSPRTSSYNEQFFGPGTRLTVL.

The chain has TRBV5-1 and TRBJ2-3; D unclear. Trimming stripped 0 bases from V and 0 bases from J, with 11 bases between. Germline CDR1 SGHRS, CDR2 YFSETQ. The CDR3 runs 16 residues. The CDR3 reads CASSLGLSASTDTQYF. CDR3 coding DNA: TGCGCCAGCAGCTTGGGTTTAAGCGCTAGCACAGATACGCAGTATTTT.

The rearrangement links TRBV28 to TRBJ2-7, with 9 nucleotides matching TRBD2. Losses at the gene ends were 2 bases for V and 0 bases for J; bases not matched to a gene: 5. This CDR3 contains 16 residues. Germline V CDR1 and CDR2: MDHEN, SYDVKM. The DNA of the CDR3 is TGTGCCAGCAGTTTACCTCGGACTAGCGCCTCCTACGAGCAGTACTTC. Translation: CASSLPRTSASYEQYF.

The chain links TRBV5-1 to TRBJ2-5; 8 bases agree with TRBD1. The junction had 6 bases not matched to a gene; V was cut back by 7 bases and J by 4 bases. CDR3 length: 13 amino acids. The V gene's germline CDR1 is SGHRS and CDR2 YFSETQ. The CDR3 coding sequence is TGCGCCAGCGACCCCGACAGGGGAGAGACCCAGTACTTC. It specifies CASDPDRGETQYF. The full variable domain, its missing parts supplied by reference TRBV5-1 and TRBJ2-5, is KAGVTQTPRYLIKTRGQQVTLSCSPISGHRSVSWYQQTPGQGLQFLFEYFSETQRNKGNFPGRFSGRQFSNSRSEMNVSTLELGDSALYLCASDPDRGETQYFGPGTRLLVL.

J is TRBJ2-1 and V is TRBV25-1, with a weak D call TRBD2 (6 bases). Trimming removed 7 bases at V and 0 bases at J, with 13 bases between. CDR1 MGHDK and CDR2 SYGVNS come from the germline V gene. The CDR3 contains 15 residues. CDR3 nucleotide sequence: TGTGCCAGCACCTTTAGCGGTTTCTCCTACAATGAGCAGTTCTTC. It codes for CASTFSGFSYNEQFF.

The CDR3 loop reads CASSLPVNTEAFF. The CDR3, as DNA: TGTGCCAGCAGTTTACCGGTGAACACTGAAGCTTTCTTT. The rearrangement links TRBV7-2 to TRBJ1-1; unclear D gene. Deletions cut 6 bases from V and 0 bases from J, with 8 bases between. The V gene's germline CDR1 is SGHTA and CDR2 FQGNSA. The CDR3 loop spans 13 amino acids.

The rearrangement links TRBV28 to TRBJ2-1, with 14 nucleotides matching TRBD2. The V gene end was trimmed by 6 bases and the J gene end by 9 bases; junction bases not matched to a gene: 10. The CDR3 is 16 amino acids. Germline values: CDR1 MDHEN, CDR2 SYDVKM. CDR3 protein: CASSRGLAGVRVEQFF. The CDR3 DNA follows: TGTGCCAGCAGCCGGGGACTAGCGGGAGTTAGGGTTGAGCAGTTCTTC.